This T cell receptor beta chain was documented in a study of identical twins. TCRdb recomputed calls from the 5' RACE reads with MiXCR, one row per CDR3 protein. The repertoire holds hundreds of thousands of distinct CDR3 sequences, 10% to 15% seen once, with about 1.6% in the top ten. The J segment lost 6 bases and the V segment lost 4 bases, leaving 7 bases of the junction unmatched. The germline gives CDR1 SGHKS, CDR2 YYEKEE (reference sequence). The CDR3 totals 15 residues. Another study also made use of these data, one on yellow fever vaccine responses in identical twins.

The J gene is TRBJ2-1, the V gene TRBV5-5; 10 nucleotides align to TRBD2. The clonotype comes from a woman in her late teens or twenties in good health. Material: PBMCs. The chain's CDR3 is CASSLSIAGGNEQFF. As DNA, the CDR3 is TGTGCCAGCAGCCTATCTATAGCGGGAGGCAATGAGCAGTTCTTC.